This T cell receptor beta chain emerged from a study of Graves' ophthalmopathy and Graves' hyperthyroidism. Amplifying from RNA transcripts, the study obtained TCR beta CDR3 regions. After a first-round RT-PCR with HTBI primers, a second-round multiplex PCR was run. TCRdb fed the multiplex PCR reads into MiXCR, producing one record per CDR3 protein. This sample has 500,000 to 800,000 distinct CDR3 sequences, with approximately 39% found just once. To note about this clonotype: Antigen unknown.

The J segment lost 5 bases and the V segment lost 3 bases, leaving 9 bases of the junction unmatched. The germline V gene encodes CDR1 SNHLY and CDR2 FYNNEI. The CDR3 length is 16 residues. Sampling approximately 10 ml of fresh peripheral blood provided the PBMCs. Study-wide points: Ophthalmopathy cases were distinguished from stable hyperthyroidism by a 13-signature model, reaching 87.88% sensitivity and approximately 83% specificity.

This chain uses TRBV2 with TRBJ2-5; 10 bases are a match to TRBD2. This sequence originates from an adult man with Graves' ophthalmopathy. The sequenced sample consisted of peripheral blood. CDR3 loop: CASSEDGSGRPETQYF. The CDR3 region has the DNA TGTGCCAGCAGTGAGGACGGTAGCGGGAGGCCTGAGACCCAGTACTTC.